In this sample, the clone carrying this T cell receptor (beta chain) turned up many times. The source of the sample is a study of T cells in Graves' hyperthyroidism and ophthalmopathy. In the study overall: It was at initial diagnosis, before any treatment, that peripheral blood was collected.

RNA transcripts served as the template for amplifying TCR beta CDR3 regions. In the first-round RT-PCR of the TCR CDR3, the HTBI primer set was used. TCRdb recomputed calls from the multiplex PCR reads with MiXCR, one row per CDR3 protein. The sample holds approximately 400,000 distinct CDR3 sequences, about 15% seen once. Pregnant or lactating patients were excluded, as were those with uncontrolled infection or other autoimmune disease. V gave up 5 bases and J gave up 4 bases, with 17 bases separating them. The CDR3 is 15 amino acids. This sequence originates from a woman aged 30 to 39 with Graves' ophthalmopathy. Sequences were obtained from blood. The chain carries TRBV12-3 or TRBV12-4 and TRBJ2-5; D ambiguous. CDR3 loop: CASSPLVLRGETQYF. The DNA for the CDR3 is TGTGCCAGCAGTCCACTTGTGCTCCGCGGAGAGACCCAGTACTTC.